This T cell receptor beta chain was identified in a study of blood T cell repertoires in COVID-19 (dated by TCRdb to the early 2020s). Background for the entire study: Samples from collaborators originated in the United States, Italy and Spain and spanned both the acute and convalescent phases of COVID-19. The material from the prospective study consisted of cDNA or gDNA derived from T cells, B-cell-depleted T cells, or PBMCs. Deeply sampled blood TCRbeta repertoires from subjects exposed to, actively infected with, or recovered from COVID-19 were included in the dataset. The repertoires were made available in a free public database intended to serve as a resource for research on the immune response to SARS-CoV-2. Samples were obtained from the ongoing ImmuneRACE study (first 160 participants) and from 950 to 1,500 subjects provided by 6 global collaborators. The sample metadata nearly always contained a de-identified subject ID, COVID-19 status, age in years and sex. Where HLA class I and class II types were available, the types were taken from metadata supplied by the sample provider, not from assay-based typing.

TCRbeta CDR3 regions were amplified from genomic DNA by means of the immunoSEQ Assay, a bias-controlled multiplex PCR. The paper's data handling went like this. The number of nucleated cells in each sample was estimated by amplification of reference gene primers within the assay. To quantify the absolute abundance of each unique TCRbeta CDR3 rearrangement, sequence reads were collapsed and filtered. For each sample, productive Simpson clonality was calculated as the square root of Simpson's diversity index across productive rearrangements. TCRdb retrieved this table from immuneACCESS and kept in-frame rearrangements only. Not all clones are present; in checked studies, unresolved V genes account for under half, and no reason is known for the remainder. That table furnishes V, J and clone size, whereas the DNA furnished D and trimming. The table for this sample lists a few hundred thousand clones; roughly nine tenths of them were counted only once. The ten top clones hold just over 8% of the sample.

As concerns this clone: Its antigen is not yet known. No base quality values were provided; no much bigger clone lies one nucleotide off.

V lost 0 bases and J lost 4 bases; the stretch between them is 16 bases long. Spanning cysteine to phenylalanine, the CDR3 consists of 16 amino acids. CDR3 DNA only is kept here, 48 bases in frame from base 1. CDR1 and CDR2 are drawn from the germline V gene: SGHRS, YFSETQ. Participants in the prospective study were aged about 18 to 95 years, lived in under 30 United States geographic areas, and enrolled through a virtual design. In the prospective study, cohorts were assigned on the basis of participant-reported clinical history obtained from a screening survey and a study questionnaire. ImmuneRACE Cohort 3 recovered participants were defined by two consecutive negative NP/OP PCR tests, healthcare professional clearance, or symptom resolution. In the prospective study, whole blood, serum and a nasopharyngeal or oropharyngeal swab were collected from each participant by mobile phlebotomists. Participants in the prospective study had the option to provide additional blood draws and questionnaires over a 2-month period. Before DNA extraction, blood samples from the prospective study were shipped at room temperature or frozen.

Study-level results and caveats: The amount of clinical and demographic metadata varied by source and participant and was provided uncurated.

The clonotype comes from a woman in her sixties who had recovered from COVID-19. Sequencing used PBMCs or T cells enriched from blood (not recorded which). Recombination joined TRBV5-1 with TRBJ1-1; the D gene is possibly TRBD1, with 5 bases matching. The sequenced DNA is TGCGCCAGCAGCTTGGAAAGGGGCGAAGGGTCCACTGAAGCTTTCTTT. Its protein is CASSLERGEGSTEAFF.